The 31 T cell receptor beta chains listed next were all sequenced from one sample in a study of blood T cell repertoires in COVID-19. TCRdb's copy holds only in-frame clones and misses some; the assay was immunoSEQ multiplex PCR. The top ten hold nearly 5% of the sample, which has some 50,000 clones, about 78% seen once. Specimen: peripheral blood. These receptors came from a human donor in a cohort sampled during active COVID-19.

This chain joins TRBV9 and TRBJ2-7; 13 positions match TRBD2. Per the germline V gene, CDR1 is SGDLS and CDR2 is YYNGEE. The trim removed 0 bases at V and 7 bases at J, leaving 10 bases unmatched. The CDR3 consists of 17 residues. The chain's CDR3 is CASSVAGGLAGYGEQYF. The DNA of the CDR3 is TGTGCCAGCAGCGTAGCCGGGGGACTAGCGGGATATGGAGAGCAGTACTTC. The variable domain in full, with the rest retrieved from reference TRBV9 and TRBJ2-7, is DSGVTQTPKHLITATGQRVTLRCSPRSGDLSVYWYQQSLDQGLQFLIQYYNGEERAKGNILERFSAQQFPDLHSELNLSSLELGDSALYFCASSVAGGLAGYGEQYFGPGTRLTVT.

This chain joins TRBV7-2 and TRBJ1-1; D is unresolved. V shed 2 bases and J shed 0 bases, with 7 bases lying between them. The CDR3 length is 14 residues. Germline V gene sequence: CDR1 SGHTA, CDR2 FQGNSA. The CDR3 nucleotides are TGTGCCAGCAGCTTAAGTAGCATGAACACTGAAGCTTTCTTT. Its translation: CASSLSSMNTEAFF.

The rearrangement joins TRBV28 to TRBJ2-1, with TRBD2 identical over 9 bases. With 3 bases clipped from V and 0 bases from J, the junction kept 6 bases outside the gene matches. The germline V gene has CDR1 MDHEN and CDR2 SYDVKM. The CDR3 loop spans 17 amino acids. This chain's CDR3 is CASSFPAGGSSYNEQFF. The DNA of the CDR3 is TGTGCCAGCAGTTTCCCCGCGGGAGGGAGCTCCTACAATGAGCAGTTCTTC. Full variable domain (rest looked up from reference TRBV28 and TRBJ2-1): DVKVTQSSRYLVKRTGEKVFLECVQDMDHENMFWYRQDPGLGLRLIYFSYDVKMKEKGDIPEGYSVSREKKERFSLILESASTNQTSMYLCASSFPAGGSSYNEQFFGPGTRLTVL.

The CDR3 region has the DNA TGTGCCAGCAGCTCCTCGAACACTGAAGCTTTCTTT. As protein: CASSSSNTEAFF. The gene calls are TRBV7-9 and TRBJ1-1; D remains ambiguous. This CDR3 contains 12 residues. Looked up from germline, CDR1 is SEHNR and CDR2 is FQNEAQ (reference sequence). V was clipped by 4 bases and J by 1 base, with 4 bases between them.

V is TRBV14 and J is TRBJ2-2; TRBD1 aligns across 7 bases. This CDR3 comprises 16 residues. The J segment lost 6 bases and the V segment lost 3 bases, leaving 10 bases of the junction unmatched. The germline gives CDR1 SGHDN, CDR2 FVKESK. This CDR3 reads CASSQPPGTDAGELFF. The CDR3 region has the DNA TGTGCCAGCAGCCAGCCACCGGGGACAGACGCCGGGGAGCTGTTTTTT. Supplemented by reference TRBV14 and TRBJ2-2, the full variable domain reads EAGVTQFPSHSVIEKGQTVTLRCDPISGHDNLYWYRRVMGKEIKFLLHFVKESKQDESGMPNNRFLAERTGGTYSTLKVQPAELEDSGVYFCASSQPPGTDAGELFFGEGSRLTVL.

This clone was seen a handful of times. The chain employs TRBV7-3 and TRBJ2-5; 8 positions match TRBD2. The CDR3 is made up of 14 amino acids. The trim removed 3 bases at V and 4 bases at J, leaving 4 bases unmatched. Germline assignment: CDR1 SGHTA and CDR2 FQGTGA. In DNA form, the CDR3 reads TGTGCCAGCAGCTTCGCGGGGGGCGGAGAGACCCAGTACTTC. Protein sequence: CASSFAGGGETQYF.

The V call is TRBV7-2, the J call TRBJ1-1; D is perhaps TRBD1 (6 bases). The CDR3 covers 16 residues. Germline loops: CDR1 SGHTA, CDR2 FQGNSA. V was shortened by 4 bases and J by 5 bases, with 20 bases between the two germline ends. The CDR3 is CASSSQGTGKGTEAFF. CDR3 bases: TGTGCCAGCAGCTCCCAGGGTACAGGGAAGGGGACTGAAGCTTTCTTT. The full variable domain, in which reference TRBV7-2 and TRBJ1-1 provide the parts outside the CDR3, is GAGVSQSPSNKVTEKGKDVELRCDPISGHTALYWYRQSLGQGLEFLIYFQGNSAPDKSGLPSDRFSAERTGGSVSTLTIQRTQQEDSAVYLCASSSQGTGKGTEAFFGQGTRLTVV.

V gene TRBV7-8 combines with J gene TRBJ1-5; D perhaps matches TRBD1 (5 bases). This CDR3 spans 13 amino acids. V was pared by 2 bases and J by 12 bases, with 14 bases between. The germline V gene encodes CDR1 SGHVS and CDR2 FQNEAQ. CDR3 residues: CASSLSPLGVQHF. As DNA, the CDR3 is TGTGCCAGCAGCTTATCCCCCTTAGGGGTCCAGCATTTT.

The rearrangement joins TRBV11-2 to TRBJ2-7; a possible D gene is TRBD1 (5 bases). From germline, CDR1 is SGHAT and CDR2 FQNNGV. The ends were cut back, 2 bases at V and 1 base at J, with 6 bases in the middle. The CDR3 loop spans 13 amino acids. The CDR3 spells CASSLRTSYEQYF. The CDR3 DNA sequence: TGTGCCAGCAGCTTACGGACATCCTACGAGCAGTACTTC.

V gene TRBV4-1 combines with J gene TRBJ2-6; 7 bases fit TRBD2. This CDR3 contains 18 residues. The germline CDR1 and CDR2 sequences are MGHRA and YSYEKL. V lost 4 bases, J lost 0 bases, and 9 bases stayed unmatched. The CDR3 DNA follows: TGCGCCAGCAGCCCCCCCGCGGGGGTCACCTCTGGGGCCAACGTCCTGACTTTC. It specifies CASSPPAGVTSGANVLTF.

This chain connects TRBV28 to TRBJ2-7; D may be TRBD2 (5 bases). Trimming removed 8 bases from V and 3 bases from J, with 17 bases in between. Germline loops: CDR1 MDHEN, CDR2 SYDVKM. The CDR3 extends over 14 amino acids. For the CDR3, the DNA is TGTGCCAGCGGAGGAGGAGATCCGGTCTACGAGCAGTACTTC. This codes for CASGGGDPVYEQYF.

The V call is TRBV4-3, the J call TRBJ2-3; 7 bases map to TRBD2. CDR3 length equals 18 residues. Germline values: CDR1 LGHNA, CDR2 YSLEER. J gave up 1 base and V 0 bases, and 10 bases lay outside the gene matches. CDR3 sequence: CASSQDGAGVLGTDTQYF. In DNA form, the CDR3 reads TGCGCCAGCAGCCAAGATGGGGCGGGAGTCCTCGGCACAGATACGCAGTATTTT.

The chain links TRBV6-5 to TRBJ1-2, with D maybe TRBD1 (5 bases). Trimming left V 6 bases short and J 7 bases short, with 21 bases between. Germline V CDR1 and CDR2: MNHEY, SVGAGI. The CDR3 is 15 amino acids. In DNA form, the CDR3 reads TGTGCCAGCAGGGACTCTAGTGGGGGGGGAGGTGGCTACACCTTC. Amino acid sequence: CASRDSSGGGGGYTF.

CDR3 DNA sequence: TGTGCCAGCAGTTACTCGAGCGGGAGGGCCACCGGGGAGCTGTTTTTT. Protein product: CASSYSSGRATGELFF. This chain connects TRBV6-2 or TRBV6-3 to TRBJ2-2; 10 nucleotides agree with TRBD2. This CDR3 is 16 amino acids long. Germline CDR1 is MNHEY and CDR2 is SVGEGT. V shed 0 bases, J shed 4 bases, and the junction held 2 bases outside the gene matches.

The chain links TRBV5-4 to TRBJ1-1, with D maybe TRBD1 (5 bases). The length of the CDR3 is 15 residues. CDR1 and CDR2 from the germline V gene are SGHNT and YYREEE (reference sequence). Trimming removed 5 bases at V and 1 base at J, with 15 bases between. CDR3 bases: TGTGCCAGCAGGACCGCAGGGTATAGGAACACTGAAGCTTTCTTT. Its translation is CASRTAGYRNTEAFF.

The rearrangement links TRBV6-5 to TRBJ1-1, with 7 nucleotides matching TRBD1. Germline loops: CDR1 MNHEY, CDR2 SVGAGI. The CDR3 extends over 15 amino acids. J gave up 0 bases and V 8 bases, and 9 bases lay outside the gene matches. CDR3 amino acids: CASRAPGQVNTEAFF. CDR3 DNA sequence: TGTGCCAGCCGGGCTCCTGGACAGGTGAACACTGAAGCTTTCTTT.

The rearrangement links TRBV18 to TRBJ2-1; no clear D. Between the trimmed V and J ends, which lost 6 bases and 2 bases, there was a span of 11 bases. CDR3 length equals 14 residues. Germline V gives CDR1 KGHSH, CDR2 LQKENI. CDR3 residues: CASSRDLTYNEQFF. In DNA, the CDR3 is TGTGCCAGCTCCCGTGACTTAACCTACAATGAGCAGTTCTTC.

CDR3 region: CASSEDRADTEAFF. The CDR3, as DNA: TGTGCCAGCAGCGAGGACAGGGCGGATACTGAAGCTTTCTTT. V is TRBV9 and J is TRBJ1-1; 8 positions match TRBD1. V gave up 3 bases and J gave up 5 bases; unmatched junction bases: 6. This CDR3 has 14 residues. The germline V gene encodes CDR1 SGDLS and CDR2 YYNGEE.

This clone was seen a few times. The chain carries TRBV5-1 and TRBJ1-1; 8 bases fit TRBD1. The CDR3 spans 16 residues. Trimming cost V 4 bases and J 4 bases; bases outside gene matches: 12. Germline loops: CDR1 SGHRS, CDR2 YFSETQ. Written as DNA, the CDR3 is TGCGCCAGCAGCCCCCTGACAGGGGTTAGGACCACTGAAGCTTTCTTT. Protein: CASSPLTGVRTTEAFF.

The rearrangement uses TRBV11-2 and TRBJ2-4, with 8 nucleotides matching TRBD1. J was trimmed by 7 bases and V by 4 bases; bases with no gene match: 3. The CDR3 has 13 amino acids. Germline V lookup: CDR1 SGHAT, CDR2 FQNNGV. The DNA of the CDR3 is TGTGCCAGCAGCTCTGGGGACAGGAACATTCAGTACTTC. Residues: CASSSGDRNIQYF.

The chain recombines TRBV18 with TRBJ1-1, with D tentatively TRBD1 (5 bases). Germline CDR1 reads KGHSH; CDR2 reads LQKENI. With 3 bases removed from V and 0 bases from J, the gap between germline ends came to 14 bases. The CDR3 contains 16 residues. CDR3 nucleotides: TGTGCCAGCTCACCCTCCACAGGCCACATGAACACTGAAGCTTTCTTT. It specifies CASSPSTGHMNTEAFF.

The chain combines TRBV2 with TRBJ2-1; D is unclear. Germline V gene lookup returns CDR1 SNHLY and CDR2 FYNNEI. This CDR3 spans 16 amino acids. V was trimmed by 0 bases and J by 2 bases, leaving 11 bases between them. Written as DNA, the CDR3 is TGTGCCAGCAGTGAAGCGCGGCATAACCCCTACAATGAGCAGTTCTTC. Encoded protein: CASSEARHNPYNEQFF.

As for this clone: The identical CDR3 is also encoded by other nucleotide sequences in the sample. This chain uses TRBV7-9 with TRBJ1-1; D gene unclear. The CDR3 spans 12 residues. Germline V lookup: CDR1 SEHNR, CDR2 FQNEAQ (reference sequence). The ends were cut back, 5 bases at V and 8 bases at J, with 12 bases in the middle. The CDR3 spells CASSPGLGEAFF. The CDR3 DNA is TGTGCCAGCAGCCCAGGACTGGGCGAAGCTTTCTTT. Using reference TRBV7-9 and TRBJ1-1 for the parts outside the CDR3, the full variable domain is DTGVSQNPRHKITKRGQNVTFRCDPISEHNRLYWYRQTLGQGPEFLTYFQNEAQLEKSRLLSDRFSAERPKGSFSTLEIQRTEQGDSAMYLCASSPGLGEAFFGQGTRLTVV.

This chain uses TRBV7-8 with TRBJ1-1; 8 positions agree with TRBD1. Germline V gene lookup returns CDR1 SGHVS and CDR2 FQNEAQ. Trimming at V came to 5 bases and at J to 11 bases, leaving 16 bases not matched to a gene. The CDR3 runs 15 residues. In nucleotides, the CDR3 is TGTGCCAGCAGCCCGACCGGACAGGGTTCGGTTTTGGCTTTCTTT. Translation: CASSPTGQGSVLAFF. Full variable domain (outside the CDR3, taken from reference TRBV7-8 and TRBJ1-1): GAGVSQSPRYKVAKRGQDVALRCDPISGHVSLFWYQQALGQGPEFLTYFQNEAQLDKSGLPSDRFFAERPEGSVSTLKIQRTQQEDSAVYLCASSPTGQGSVLAFFGQGTRLTVV.

V usage is TRBV4-1 and J usage is TRBJ2-1, with 7 positions matching TRBD2. The germline V gene has CDR1 MGHRA and CDR2 YSYEKL. J was trimmed by 8 bases and V by 0 bases; bases with no gene match: 13. The CDR3 covers 17 residues. DNA of the CDR3: TGCGCCAGCAGCCAAGATTTGGAGCGGGGCCATTGGGATGAGCAGTTCTTC. This translates into CASSQDLERGHWDEQFF.

The table lists this clone with a count of one. The genes are TRBV25-1 and TRBJ2-6; the D gene is possibly TRBD1 (6 bases). With 5 bases removed from V and 0 bases from J, the gap between germline ends came to 17 bases. CDR1 is MGHDK, CDR2 SYGVNS, per germline. CDR3 length: 18 residues. CDR3 residues: CASSSRRGTISGANVLTF. The CDR3 nucleotides read TGTGCCAGCAGTTCCCGCAGGGGCACCATCTCTGGGGCCAACGTCCTGACTTTC.

The chain carries TRBV18 and TRBJ2-1; a possible D gene is TRBD1 (6 bases). CDR3 length: 14 residues. Germline loops: CDR1 KGHSH, CDR2 LQKENI. The V gene lost 5 bases and the J gene lost 3 bases, with 11 bases spanning the gap. CDR3: CASSADRSYNEQFF. The DNA of the CDR3 is TGTGCCAGCTCAGCGGACAGAAGCTACAATGAGCAGTTCTTC.

This clone was observed a handful of times. The chain has TRBV5-1 and TRBJ2-6; D gene uncertain. Germline CDR1 SGHRS, CDR2 YFSETQ. V was cut by 3 bases and J by 0 bases, with 16 bases left in between. The CDR3 is 18 residues long. CDR3 loop: CASSSLDEVLSGANVLTF. CDR3 coding DNA: TGCGCCAGCAGCTCTTTAGACGAGGTCCTCTCTGGGGCCAACGTCCTGACTTTC.

The chain employs TRBV19 and TRBJ2-3; 11 nucleotides agree with TRBD2. Germline V gene lookup returns CDR1 LNHDA and CDR2 SQIVND (reference sequence). Unmatched junction bases numbered 14, after V lost 6 bases and J lost 0 bases. CDR3 length equals 19 residues. The CDR3 loop reads CASSPTATSGGSSTDTQYF. CDR3 bases: TGTGCCAGTAGCCCTACCGCCACTAGCGGGGGCTCTAGCACAGATACGCAGTATTTT.

The chain employs TRBV6-2 or TRBV6-3 and TRBJ1-4; D not resolved. This CDR3 has 12 residues. Trimming removed 0 bases at V and 8 bases at J, with 4 bases between. In germline, CDR1 is MNHEY, CDR2 SVGEGT. CDR3 DNA: TGTGCCAGCAGTTACTCGCGGGAAAAACTGTTTTTT. It encodes CASSYSREKLFF.

The rearrangement joins TRBV5-1 to TRBJ1-1; a possible D gene is TRBD1 (6 bases). Germline V gene lookup returns CDR1 SGHRS and CDR2 YFSETQ. Trimming took 3 bases from V and 0 from J, leaving 12 bases between them. This CDR3 spans 15 amino acids. CDR3 sequence reads: CASSSWTAMNTEAFF. DNA of the CDR3: TGCGCCAGCAGCTCTTGGACAGCGATGAACACTGAAGCTTTCTTT.